These 21 T cell receptor beta chains came from one sample sequenced in a study of Graves' ophthalmopathy and Graves' hyperthyroidism (dated by TCRdb to 2017 to 2018). Sequencing relied on an Illumina HiSeq 2000. For repertoire sequencing, the TCR beta CDR3 regions were amplified from RNA transcripts. HTBI primers and the Qiagen OneStep RT-PCR kit were used in a first-round RT-PCR, which was followed by a second-round multiplex PCR, size selection and purification. TCRdb trimmed the raw reads at Q25, called clones with MiXCR and kept productive beta chains. Under each unique CDR3 protein, matching rows form one entry showing the most common genes and DNA. This sample is represented by about 500,000 distinct CDR3 sequences; about two fifths of them were singletons. The top ten clones comprise 3.5% to 5% of the sample. Input material: peripheral blood or thyroid tissue (not recorded which). These receptors were taken from an adult man with Graves' hyperthyroidism.

The V and J genes are TRBV12-3 or TRBV12-4 and TRBJ2-5; a weak D match, TRBD2 (5 bases). The CDR3 runs to 16 residues. V lost 2 bases and J 4 bases, leaving 17 bases between the germline ends. The CDR3 coding sequence is TGTGCCAGCAGTTTAAGTTTCGGGGTCGAGAGAGAGACCCAGTACTTC. It encodes CASSLSFGVERETQYF.

This clonotype was picked up many times. V gene TRBV7-9 combines with J gene TRBJ2-7; no clear D. Trimming pared 1 base from V and 6 bases from J, leaving 7 bases between. In germline, CDR1 is SEHNR, CDR2 FQNEAQ (reference sequence). The CDR3 sequence is 12 residues long. As DNA, the CDR3 is TGTGCCAGCAGCTTAGACAATAGCGAGCAGTACTTC. It specifies CASSLDNSEQYF.

This clonotype was observed a single time. The chain carries TRBV20-1 and TRBJ1-2; D is uncertain. Germline V gene lookup returns CDR1 DFQATT and CDR2 SNEGSKA (reference sequence). V lost 5 bases and J lost 4, with 17 bases in between. The CDR3 runs to 14 residues. The DNA of the CDR3 is TGCAGTGCTGCGAAGGGAGCAGGAGGCTATGGCTACACCTTC. Its translation is CSAAKGAGGYGYTF.

The sample holds many counts of this clonotype. The chain employs TRBV29-1 and TRBJ2-2; possibly TRBD1 for D (6 bases). CDR1 and CDR2 from the germline V gene are SQVTM and ANQGSEA. The CDR3 consists of 14 residues. Trimming took 1 base from V and 0 from J, leaving 6 bases between them. The CDR3 DNA reads TGCAGCGTTGAAGCAGGGGCGAACACCGGGGAGCTGTTTTTT. This gives the protein CSVEAGANTGELFF.

This clonotype was seen many times. The rearrangement joins TRBV7-9 to TRBJ2-7; the D gene is possibly TRBD1 (7 bases). V gave up 3 bases and J gave up 2 bases, with 17 bases separating them. Germline loops: CDR1 SEHNR, CDR2 FQNEAQ (reference sequence). The length of the CDR3 is 16 residues. The CDR3 region is CASSLAGQGGPYEQYF. CDR3 bases: TGTGCCAGCAGCTTGGCCGGGCAGGGGGGCCCCTACGAGCAGTACTTC. Full variable domain (rest looked up from reference TRBV7-9 and TRBJ2-7): DTGVSQNPRHKITKRGQNVTFRCDPISEHNRLYWYRQTLGQGPEFLTYFQNEAQLEKSRLLSDRFSAERPKGSFSTLEIQRTEQGDSAMYLCASSLAGQGGPYEQYFGPGTRLTVT.

J is TRBJ2-7 and V is TRBV9; TRBD1 might be the D (7 bases). The CDR3 consists of 15 residues. From germline, CDR1 is SGDLS and CDR2 YYNGEE. V was cut by 3 bases and J by 3 bases, with 16 bases left in between. CDR3 nucleotide sequence: TGTGCCAGCAGCGCAGGGGGGTCTGGGAGCTACGAGCAGTACTTC. Its translation: CASSAGGSGSYEQYF. Filled out from reference TRBV9 and TRBJ2-7, the complete variable domain reads DSGVTQTPKHLITATGQRVTLRCSPRSGDLSVYWYQQSLDQGLQFLIQYYNGEERAKGNILERFSAQQFPDLHSELNLSSLELGDSALYFCASSAGGSGSYEQYFGPGTRLTVT.

This clonotype was seen many times. The chain carries TRBV4-2 and TRBJ1-1; D gene uncertain. The CDR3 runs 14 residues. CDR1 is LGHNA and CDR2 is YNFKEQ in the germline V gene. Trimming removed 0 bases from V and 0 bases from J, with 5 bases in between. CDR3 loop: CASSQEGLNTEAFF. The DNA of the CDR3 is TGTGCCAGCAGCCAAGAGGGGTTGAACACTGAAGCTTTCTTT.

At least ten counts were recorded for this clonotype. This chain uses TRBV5-1 with TRBJ2-7; 7 bases fit TRBD1. The CDR3 runs to 16 residues. With V trimmed by 5 bases and J by 4 bases, 15 bases remained unmatched. The germline gives CDR1 SGHRS, CDR2 YFSETQ. CDR3 sequence (DNA): TGCGCCAGCAGACGACAGGTTGGGACAGAGGGATACGAGCAGTACTTC. It specifies CASRRQVGTEGYEQYF.

The DNA of the CDR3 is TGTGCCAGCAGCCAAGCAAGGACAGGGGGTAAAAATGAGCAGTTCTTC. Translated: CASSQARTGGKNEQFF. The V gene is TRBV14, the J gene TRBJ2-1, with TRBD1 matching 10 bases. The V segment lost 1 base and the J segment 7 bases; nucleotides outside the gene matches: 7. This CDR3 comprises 16 residues. Germline V CDR1 and CDR2: SGHDN, FVKESK.

J is TRBJ1-2 and V is TRBV7-8; TRBD1 matches at 8 bases. V was clipped by 5 bases and J by 8 bases; unmatched bases: 10. Germline values: CDR1 SGHVS, CDR2 FQNEAQ. The CDR3 is 14 residues long. CDR3 nucleotide sequence: TGTGCCAGCAGCCAGCGGACAGGGACGGAGGGCTACACCTTC. It is translated as CASSQRTGTEGYTF. The full variable domain, rest sourced from reference TRBV7-8 and TRBJ1-2, is GAGVSQSPRYKVAKRGQDVALRCDPISGHVSLFWYQQALGQGPEFLTYFQNEAQLDKSGLPSDRFFAERPEGSVSTLKIQRTQQEDSAVYLCASSQRTGTEGYTFGSGTRLTVV.

The chain employs TRBV10-3 and TRBJ2-5; TRBD2 matches 7 bases. In germline, CDR1 is ENHRY, CDR2 SYGVKD. After removal of 2 bases from V and 4 bases from J, the junction contained 4 bases not matched to a gene. This CDR3 region has 14 residues. In nucleotides, the CDR3 is TGTGCCATCAGTGAGCCCGGGGGGAGAGAGACCCAGTACTTC. Translation: CAISEPGGRETQYF.

The chain recombines TRBV2 with TRBJ1-1; TRBD1 matches at 9 bases. This CDR3 is 18 amino acids long. CDR1 SNHLY and CDR2 FYNNEI come from the germline V gene. V shed 6 bases and J 6 bases; nucleotides not matched to a gene: 20. Written as DNA, the CDR3 is TGTGCCAGCAGCTATTCCCGGGACAGGGATGTGATAGTGCCTGAAGCTTTCTTT. The encoded protein is CASSYSRDRDVIVPEAFF.

In its sample, this clonotype was seen many times. This chain connects TRBV7-3 to TRBJ2-7, with a weak D call TRBD1 (6 bases). The CDR3 is made up of 13 amino acids. The germline V and J ends were trimmed by 1 base and 5 bases, with 9 bases remaining between them. CDR1 and CDR2 (germline): SGHTA, FQGTGA. This chain's CDR3 is CASSLMQGNEQYF. The CDR3 region has the DNA TGTGCCAGCAGCTTAATGCAGGGGAACGAGCAGTACTTC.

The rearrangement uses TRBV6-5 and TRBJ1-1; D remains unclear. CDR1 and CDR2 (germline): MNHEY, SVGAGI. This CDR3 is 15 amino acids long. Deletions cut 1 base from V and 2 bases from J, with 11 bases between. CDR3 loop: CASSYYHRRNTEAFF. The CDR3 DNA sequence: TGTGCCAGCAGTTACTATCACAGAAGAAACACTGAAGCTTTCTTT.

This clonotype has ten or more counts. The rearrangement uses TRBV15 and TRBJ2-5; the D gene is possibly TRBD2 (5 bases). The CDR3 totals 15 residues. The ends were cut back, 0 bases at V and 3 bases at J, with 11 bases in the middle. Germline lookup yields CDR1 LNHNV and CDR2 YYDKDF (reference sequence). CDR3 coding DNA: TGTGCCACCAGCAGAGATCAGAGGGCAGAAGAGACCCAGTACTTC. Its translation: CATSRDQRAEETQYF.

This clonotype was detected a few times. The V gene is TRBV3-1, the J gene TRBJ2-5; 8 bases align to TRBD1. CDR1 and CDR2 from the germline V gene are LGHDT and YNNKEL (reference sequence). This CDR3 comprises 16 residues. V shed 1 base, J shed 5 bases, and the junction held 9 bases outside the gene matches. This CDR3 is CASSQGRGPLVETQYF. CDR3 nucleotides: TGTGCCAGCAGCCAAGGCAGGGGGCCATTAGTGGAGACCCAGTACTTC.

The chain couples TRBV7-2 to TRBJ2-7; TRBD2 matches 9 bases. Trimming at V came to 3 bases and at J to 3 bases, leaving 6 bases not matched to a gene. Germline CDR1 and CDR2: SGHTA and FQGNSA. The CDR3 length is 15 residues. CDR3 nucleotides: TGTGCCAGCAGCTTCGGTAGCGGGAGACACTACGAGCAGTACTTC. Its translation is CASSFGSGRHYEQYF.

This clonotype was picked up many times. V usage is TRBV19 and J usage is TRBJ1-6; 7 positions match TRBD1. The CDR3 spans 15 residues. J lost 4 bases, V lost 5 bases, and 5 bases had no gene match. Germline CDR1 and CDR2: LNHDA and SQIVND (reference sequence). CDR3 DNA: TGTGCCAGTAGTGAACAGGGGTTTTATAATTCACCCCTCCACTTT. It yields the protein CASSEQGFYNSPLHF.

This clonotype was seen at least ten times. This chain connects TRBV6-5 to TRBJ1-2, with a possible D match to TRBD1 (6 bases). Germline assignment: CDR1 MNHEY and CDR2 SVGAGI. V was trimmed by 0 bases and J by 4 bases, leaving 12 bases between them. CDR3 length equals 15 residues. The CDR3 region is CASSYSGGGGYGYTF. The CDR3 region has the DNA TGTGCCAGCAGTTACTCTGGAGGGGGAGGCTATGGCTACACCTTC.

The J gene is TRBJ2-6, the V gene TRBV7-9; no reliable D call. This CDR3 has 15 amino acids. V lost 4 bases, J lost 4 bases, and 11 bases lay in between. Per germline, CDR1 SEHNR and CDR2 FQNEAQ (reference sequence). CDR3 in amino acids: CASSSKSTGANVLTF. The DNA for the CDR3 is TGTGCCAGCAGCTCCAAATCGACAGGGGCCAACGTCCTGACTTTC.

This chain links TRBV7-2 with TRBJ2-7, with D unclear. The CDR3 totals 15 residues. Germline-derived CDR1 and CDR2 are SGHTA and FQGNSA. The ends were cut back, 0 bases at V and 6 bases at J, with 15 bases in the middle. The DNA for the CDR3 is TGTGCCAGCAGCTTAGCACCGGTTTCGGAGCCCGAGCAGTACTTC. Translated: CASSLAPVSEPEQYF.